The clone carrying this T cell receptor (beta chain) has only a few counts. A second PCR, run for roughly 7 to 11 cycles, used a sample-barcoded 5' primer plus a J-beta primer mix. TCRdb reanalysed the 5' RACE reads using MiXCR and keeps one entry per CDR3 protein. The top ten clones hold approximately 3.7% of a sample with more than 500,000 distinct CDR3 sequences, roughly a quarter of them seen once. CDR1 is MGHRA and CDR2 is YSYEKL in the germline V gene. The CDR3 has 13 amino acids. The data belong to a study of blood T cells in healthy people across ages. This same sample was also taken into another study, of T cells of mothers and their children.

The source material was blood. The sequence was obtained from a boy aged 2 to 9 in good health. The chain employs TRBV4-1 and TRBJ2-1; D ambiguous. The last part of the DNA fits TRBJ2-5 better; the J call may be wrong. CDR3 coding DNA: TGCGCCAGCAGCCAAGAGTGGGCAGAGACCCAGTACTTC. It is translated as CASSQEWAETQYF.